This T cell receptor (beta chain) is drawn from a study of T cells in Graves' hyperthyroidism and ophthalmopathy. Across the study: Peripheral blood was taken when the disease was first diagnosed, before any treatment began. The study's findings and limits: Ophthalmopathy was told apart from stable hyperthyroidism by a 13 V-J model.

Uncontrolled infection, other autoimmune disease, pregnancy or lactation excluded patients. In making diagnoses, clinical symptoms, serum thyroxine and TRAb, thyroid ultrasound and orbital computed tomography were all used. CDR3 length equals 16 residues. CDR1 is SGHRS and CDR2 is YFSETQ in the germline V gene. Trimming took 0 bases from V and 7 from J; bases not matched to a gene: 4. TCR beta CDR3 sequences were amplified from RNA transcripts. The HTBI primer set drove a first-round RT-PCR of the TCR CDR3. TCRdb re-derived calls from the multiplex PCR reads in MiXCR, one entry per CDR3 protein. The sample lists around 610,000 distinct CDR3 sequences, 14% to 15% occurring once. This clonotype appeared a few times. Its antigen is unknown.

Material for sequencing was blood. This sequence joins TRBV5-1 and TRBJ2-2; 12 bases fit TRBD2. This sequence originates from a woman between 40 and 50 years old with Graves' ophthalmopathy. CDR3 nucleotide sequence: TGCGCCAGCAGCTTGGGACTAGCGGGAGTAAGCGGGGAGCTGTTTTTT. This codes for CASSLGLAGVSGELFF.